These 32 T cell receptor beta chains came from one sample sequenced in a study of T cells in Graves' hyperthyroidism and ophthalmopathy. Amplification yielded TCR beta CDR3 regions, with RNA transcripts as the source. The HTBI primer set served for first-round RT-PCR of the TCR CDR3. TCRdb ran MiXCR on the multiplex PCR reads and lists one entry per CDR3 protein. The table lists hundreds of thousands of distinct CDR3 sequences, 38% of them singletons. Material for sequencing was blood. The receptor source for this set is a man younger than 35 with Graves' hyperthyroidism.

The chain has TRBV10-3 and TRBJ1-6; tentatively, D is TRBD1 (5 bases). Per the germline V gene, CDR1 is ENHRY and CDR2 is SYGVKD. The CDR3 length is 15 residues. V shed 10 bases and J shed 6 bases, with 19 bases lying between them. CDR3 loop: CASRETVGRNSPLHF. As DNA, the CDR3 is TGTGCCAGCAGGGAAACAGTGGGGCGTAATTCACCCCTCCACTTT.

There are many counts of this clonotype. The chain couples TRBV15 to TRBJ1-5; a possible D gene is TRBD1 (5 bases). The germline V and J ends were trimmed by 5 bases and 9 bases, with 14 bases remaining between them. CDR1 and CDR2 (germline): LNHNV, YYDKDF (reference sequence). The CDR3 is 13 amino acids. The CDR3 nucleotides are TGTGCCACCAGCGTGGGAAGGGGACGGCCCCAGCATTTT. As protein: CATSVGRGRPQHF.

The rearrangement links TRBV10-2 to TRBJ2-7, with TRBD1 identical over 9 bases. From germline, CDR1 is WSHSY and CDR2 SAAADI. This CDR3 has 14 residues. J lost 8 bases, V lost 3 bases, and 8 bases had no gene match. In nucleotides, the CDR3 is TGCGCCAGCAGTGAAGAGACAGGGGGGTGGAAGCAGTACTTC. Amino acid sequence: CASSEETGGWKQYF.

This clonotype was detected a few times. J is TRBJ1-5 and V is TRBV6-6, with a tentative D call TRBD1 (5 bases). The CDR3 is 14 residues long. Trimming left V 9 bases short and J 5 bases short, with 17 bases between. Germline CDR1 and CDR2: MNHNY and SVGAGI (reference sequence). CDR3 region: CASQVRGLYQPQHF. The CDR3 bases are TGTGCCAGTCAAGTGCGGGGCCTCTATCAGCCCCAGCATTTT.

This clonotype was counted between two and nine times. The V and J genes are TRBV6-5 and TRBJ2-7; D remains ambiguous. The CDR3 is made up of 13 amino acids. Germline CDR1 and CDR2: MNHEY and SVGAGI. V lost 6 bases, J lost 3 bases, and 12 bases lay in between. The CDR3 nucleotides are TGTGCCAGCAGAAGCCCAGGCTTCTACGAGCAGTACTTC. Its translation is CASRSPGFYEQYF.

The chain joins TRBV2 to TRBJ2-7; D may be TRBD1 (5 bases). CDR3 size: 11 residues. V shed 7 bases and J shed 9 bases, with 13 bases lying between them. CDR1 is SNHLY, CDR2 FYNNEI, per germline. This chain's CDR3 is CASTQGFAQYF. The DNA for the CDR3 is TGTGCCAGCACCCAGGGCTTCGCGCAGTACTTC.

The chain has TRBV12-3 or TRBV12-4 and TRBJ2-2, with a possible D match to TRBD2 (6 bases). The ends were cut back, 1 base at V and 6 bases at J, with 12 bases in the middle. The CDR3 extends over 15 amino acids. CDR3 sequence reads: CASSLGAGNSGELFF. DNA of the CDR3: TGTGCCAGCAGTTTAGGCGCGGGGAATTCCGGGGAGCTGTTTTTT.

The chain combines TRBV4-2 with TRBJ2-5, with D tentatively TRBD1 or TRBD2 (5 bases each). Germline CDR1 and CDR2: LGHNA and YNFKEQ. V lost 5 bases and J lost 4, with 17 bases in between. The CDR3 has 15 residues. The CDR3, as DNA: TGTGCCAGCAGCTTGGTTGTCGGGGCAGGAGAGACCCAGTACTTC. It yields the protein CASSLVVGAGETQYF.

This clonotype was counted many times. The V gene is TRBV19, the J gene TRBJ1-5; tentative D call: TRBD1 (6 bases). The CDR3 sequence is 15 residues long. The V end was cut by 5 bases, the J end by 6 bases, with 17 bases between. Germline V lookup: CDR1 LNHDA, CDR2 SQIVND (reference sequence). The CDR3 protein is CASSLGGGGAQPQHF. The CDR3 DNA follows: TGTGCCAGTAGTTTAGGGGGAGGGGGTGCTCAGCCCCAGCATTTT.

This chain links TRBV20-1 with TRBJ2-2; 9 nucleotides agree with TRBD1. The CDR3 totals 17 residues. The junction had 12 bases not matched to a gene; V was cut back by 6 bases and J by 1 base. The germline CDR1 and CDR2 sequences are DFQATT and SNEGSKA (reference sequence). CDR3 sequence: CSARDRVGGVNTGELFF. The CDR3, as DNA: TGCAGTGCCCGGGACAGGGTAGGGGGGGTGAACACCGGGGAGCTGTTTTTT.

This clonotype came up a few times. The genes are TRBV7-2 and TRBJ1-5, with D possibly being TRBD1 (6 bases). The V end lost 4 bases, the J end lost 0 bases, and 13 bases lay between the germline ends. From germline, CDR1 is SGHTA and CDR2 FQGNSA. The CDR3 runs to 16 residues. For the CDR3, the DNA is TGTGCCAGCAGCTCAGTCGAGGGGGATAGCAATCAGCCCCAGCATTTT. Amino acids: CASSSVEGDSNQPQHF.

The chain carries TRBV12-3 or TRBV12-4 and TRBJ2-2; a possible D gene is TRBD2 (6 bases). The germline V and J ends were trimmed by 7 bases and 4 bases, with 13 bases remaining between them. The CDR3 spans 14 residues. CDR3 in DNA: TGTGCCAGCACCTGGGCGGGATCCACCGGGGAGCTGTTTTTT. Translated: CASTWAGSTGELFF.

The chain uses TRBV4-1 and TRBJ1-3; D ambiguous. This CDR3 is built from 14 residues. V dropped 0 bases and J dropped 4 bases, with 7 bases sitting between them. Germline V gene data show CDR1 as MGHRA and CDR2 as YSYEKL. Written as DNA, the CDR3 is TGCGCCAGCAGCCAAGAGGATTTAGGAAACACCATATATTTT. The encoded protein is CASSQEDLGNTIYF.

This clonotype was seen a few times. The chain is built from TRBV7-2 and TRBJ2-5, with TRBD2 matching over 10 bases. Germline V lookup: CDR1 SGHTA, CDR2 FQGNSA. The CDR3 is 16 amino acids. The trim removed 5 bases at V and 4 bases at J, leaving 10 bases unmatched. The CDR3 here is CASSPTGVAGGETQYF. CDR3 DNA: TGTGCCAGCAGCCCCACCGGAGTAGCGGGAGGAGAGACCCAGTACTTC.

This chain uses TRBV7-2 with TRBJ1-5; D remains unclear. The CDR3 totals 13 residues. In germline, CDR1 is SGHTA, CDR2 FQGNSA. V was shortened by 4 bases and J by 7 bases, with 11 bases between the two germline ends. In nucleotides, the CDR3 is TGTGCCAGCAGCTCAACGTGGGAGCAGCCCCAGCATTTT. This gives the protein CASSSTWEQPQHF. Filled out from reference TRBV7-2 and TRBJ1-5, the complete variable domain reads GAGVSQSPSNKVTEKGKDVELRCDPISGHTALYWYRQSLGQGLEFLIYFQGNSAPDKSGLPSDRFSAERTGGSVSTLTIQRTQQEDSAVYLCASSSTWEQPQHFGDGTRLSIL.

The V and J genes are TRBV9 and TRBJ2-5; D is ambiguous. The CDR3 sequence is 16 residues long. The germline gives CDR1 SGDLS, CDR2 YYNGEE. The V and J ends lost 0 bases and 4 bases respectively, with 16 bases between them. CDR3 amino acids: CASSVEGTGWRETQYF. The CDR3 DNA follows: TGTGCCAGCAGCGTAGAAGGAACCGGTTGGAGAGAGACCCAGTACTTC.

This clonotype has more than one count but fewer than ten. The genes are TRBV12-3 or TRBV12-4 and TRBJ1-5; D is possibly TRBD1 (6 bases). The V gene lost 2 bases and the J gene lost 1 base, with 12 bases spanning the gap. This CDR3 has 16 residues. The CDR3 DNA reads TGTGCCAGCAGTTTATCCGGGGGCGCCAGCAATCAGCCCCAGCATTTT. Its translation is CASSLSGGASNQPQHF.

The chain links TRBV12-3 or TRBV12-4 to TRBJ1-3, with D possibly being TRBD1 (5 bases). The CDR3 extends over 15 amino acids. Trimming stripped 3 bases from V and 8 bases from J, with 17 bases between. Written as DNA, the CDR3 is TGTGCCAGCAGTTTCCTTGGGGGTTTCGGGGACACCATATATTTT. This gives the protein CASSFLGGFGDTIYF.

The chain recombines TRBV25-1 with TRBJ2-5; 8 nucleotides agree with TRBD1. With V trimmed by 1 base and J by 4 bases, 17 bases remained unmatched. CDR1 is MGHDK and CDR2 is SYGVNS in the germline V gene. This CDR3 contains 19 residues. In DNA form, the CDR3 reads TGTGCCAGCAGTGAATTCGTTTTTAGCGACAGGGGAGAAGGAGAGACCCAGTACTTC. Protein: CASSEFVFSDRGEGETQYF.

The chain uses TRBV2 and TRBJ1-2, with D possibly matching TRBD1 (5 bases). Trimming cost V 3 bases and J 4 bases, with 21 bases left between them. The CDR3 is 17 amino acids. From germline, CDR1 is SNHLY and CDR2 FYNNEI. CDR3 sequence: CASSDNRQAEDTYGYTF. The CDR3 coding sequence is TGTGCCAGCAGTGACAATCGCCAGGCGGAGGACACCTATGGCTACACCTTC.

This chain uses TRBV29-1 with TRBJ2-5, with 11 bases fitting TRBD2. The CDR3 is 12 residues long. Germline assignment: CDR1 SQVTM and CDR2 ANQGSEA. With V trimmed by 6 bases and J by 5 bases, 2 bases remained unmatched. CDR3 amino acids: CSVTSGMETQYF. CDR3 nucleotide sequence: TGCAGCGTGACTAGCGGGATGGAGACCCAGTACTTC.

The chain couples TRBV29-1 to TRBJ1-2; D is unresolved. Germline values: CDR1 SQVTM, CDR2 ANQGSEA. Trimming cost V 3 bases and J 5 bases, with 16 bases left between them. The CDR3 totals 14 residues. The CDR3 loop reads CSVEEIQAFYGYTF. In DNA, the CDR3 is TGCAGCGTTGAGGAGATTCAGGCCTTTTATGGCTACACCTTC.

This chain links TRBV2 with TRBJ2-6, with 8 bases that match TRBD1. The germline CDR1 and CDR2 sequences are SNHLY and FYNNEI. V shed 2 bases and J 0 bases; nucleotides not matched to a gene: 6. The CDR3 is made up of 18 amino acids. For the CDR3, the DNA is TGTGCCAGCAGTGAATCAACAGGGGGATCCTCTGGGGCCAACGTCCTGACTTTC. It specifies CASSESTGGSSGANVLTF.

The chain uses TRBV19 and TRBJ2-5, with D tentatively TRBD1 or TRBD2 (6 bases each). Between the trimmed V and J ends, which lost 0 bases and 1 base, there was a span of 9 bases. There are 15 residues in the CDR3. CDR1 is LNHDA and CDR2 is SQIVND in the germline V gene (reference sequence). CDR3: CASSIEGGLQETQYF. In DNA form, the CDR3 reads TGTGCCAGTAGTATAGAGGGGGGCCTCCAAGAGACCCAGTACTTC.

V gene TRBV12-3 or TRBV12-4 combines with J gene TRBJ2-3; 7 bases align to TRBD2. The CDR3 is made up of 14 amino acids. The V gene end was trimmed by 6 bases and the J gene end by 1 base; junction bases not matched to a gene: 4. CDR3 residues: CASSGGGRTDTQYF. The CDR3 DNA reads as TGTGCCAGCAGCGGCGGGGGACGCACAGATACGCAGTATTTT.

This clonotype has just a few counts. The rearrangement links TRBV13 to TRBJ2-7; TRBD1 might be the D (6 bases). Trimming removed 4 bases from V and 7 bases from J, with 11 bases in between. The CDR3 runs to 12 residues. Germline loops: CDR1 PRHDT, CDR2 FYEKMQ (reference sequence). The CDR3: CASSSGAGEQYF. The CDR3 region has the DNA TGTGCCAGCAGCTCAGGGGCAGGGGAGCAGTACTTC.

CDR3 sequence (DNA): TGTGCCAGTAGTATTAGGCAGGCTCAAGGCGAGCAGTACTTC. Translated, it gives CASSIRQAQGEQYF. The chain employs TRBV19 and TRBJ2-7; no definite D call. The germline gives CDR1 LNHDA, CDR2 SQIVND (reference sequence). This CDR3 spans 14 amino acids. Trimming took 3 bases from V and 6 from J, leaving 15 bases between them.

This clonotype was observed many times. J is TRBJ2-5 and V is TRBV29-1; D not resolved. Germline V lookup: CDR1 SQVTM, CDR2 ANQGSEA. Trimming stripped 4 bases from V and 1 base from J, with 7 bases between. The CDR3 loop spans 12 amino acids. CDR3: CSVVDIQETQYF. The CDR3 DNA follows: TGCAGCGTTGTTGACATCCAAGAGACCCAGTACTTC.

V and J are TRBV12-3 or TRBV12-4 and TRBJ1-5; D unclear. Trimming pared 9 bases from V and 4 bases from J, leaving 16 bases between. This CDR3 is built from 14 residues. The CDR3 sequence is CASRRRLLNQPQHF. CDR3 in DNA: TGTGCCAGTCGCAGGAGGCTTTTAAATCAGCCCCAGCATTTT.

The chain links TRBV4-1 to TRBJ1-5; maybe TRBD1 (5 bases). Trimming shortened V by 0 bases and J by 3 bases, and 15 bases separated the two germline ends. The CDR3 consists of 17 residues. CDR1 and CDR2 (germline): MGHRA, YSYEKL. The CDR3 DNA is TGCGCCAGCAGCCAAGAAACACGGGGCCCCTCCAATCAGCCCCAGCATTTT. This gives the protein CASSQETRGPSNQPQHF.

This clonotype has a count of ten or more. The V call is TRBV19, the J call TRBJ1-1; D is unclear. This CDR3 spans 15 amino acids. Looked up from germline, CDR1 is LNHDA and CDR2 is SQIVND (reference sequence). Deletions cut 2 bases from V and 1 base from J, with 11 bases between. The CDR3 sequence is CASSIRAAGNTEAFF. CDR3 in DNA: TGTGCCAGTAGTATACGAGCTGCAGGGAACACTGAAGCTTTCTTT.

Concerning this clonotype itself: The missing conserved phenylalanine or tryptophan at the end of this CDR3 makes a read error likely. The DNA is left out, because the CDR3 cannot be placed on it with certainty; the CDR3 is given as TCRdb lists it. The J gene is TRBJ2-5, the V gene TRBV20-1; the listed D gene, TRBD1, was not tested against the DNA. Germline V gene lookup returns CDR1 DFQATT and CDR2 SNEGSKA (reference sequence). The CDR3 contains 9 residues when both ends are counted. The CDR3 sequence: CSARSGQNY.